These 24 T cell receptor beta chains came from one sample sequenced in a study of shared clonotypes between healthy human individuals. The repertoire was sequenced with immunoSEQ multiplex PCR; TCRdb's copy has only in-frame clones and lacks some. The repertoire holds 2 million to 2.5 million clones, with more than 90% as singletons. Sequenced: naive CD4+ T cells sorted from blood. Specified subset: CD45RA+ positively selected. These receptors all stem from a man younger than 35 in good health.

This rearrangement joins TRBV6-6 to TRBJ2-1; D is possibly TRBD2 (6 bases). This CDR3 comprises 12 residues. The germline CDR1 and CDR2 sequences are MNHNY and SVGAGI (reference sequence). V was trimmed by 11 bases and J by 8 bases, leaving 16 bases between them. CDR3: CASGTYGDEQFF. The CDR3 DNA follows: TGTGCCTCCGGGACTTACGGGGATGAGCAGTTCTTC.

The CDR3 is CASSAMTGTQETQYF. CDR3 nucleotides: TGCGCCAGCAGCGCCATGACAGGGACCCAAGAGACCCAGTACTTC. The V and J genes are TRBV5-1 and TRBJ2-5, with 7 bases aligning to TRBD1. V gave up 4 bases and J gave up 1 base; unmatched junction bases: 7. The CDR3 is 15 amino acids. The germline V gene encodes CDR1 SGHRS and CDR2 YFSETQ.

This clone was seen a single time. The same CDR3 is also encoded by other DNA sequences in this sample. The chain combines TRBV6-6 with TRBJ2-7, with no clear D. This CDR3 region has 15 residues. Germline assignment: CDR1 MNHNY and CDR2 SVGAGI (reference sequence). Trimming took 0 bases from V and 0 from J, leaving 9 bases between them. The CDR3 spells CASSYSLAGSYEQYF. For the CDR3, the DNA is TGTGCCAGCAGTTACTCATTAGCCGGCTCCTACGAGCAGTACTTC.

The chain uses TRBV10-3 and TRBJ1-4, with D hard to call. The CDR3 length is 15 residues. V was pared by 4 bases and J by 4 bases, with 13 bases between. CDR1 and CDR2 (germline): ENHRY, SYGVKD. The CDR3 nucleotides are TGTGCCATCAGTGCCGGGCCAGCTGGTAATGAAAAACTGTTTTTT. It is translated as CAISAGPAGNEKLFF.

The CDR3 DNA reads TGTGCCAGCAGCCCCTTGGGGGGCGGAGGGGATTCACCCCTCCACTTT. It is translated as CASSPLGGGGDSPLHF. The rearrangement joins TRBV25-1 to TRBJ1-6, with D tentatively TRBD1 (6 bases). There are 16 residues in the CDR3. Germline V gene data show CDR1 as MGHDK and CDR2 as SYGVNS. The ends were cut back, 6 bases at V and 8 bases at J, with 20 bases in the middle. Drawing the rest from reference TRBV25-1 and TRBJ1-6, the complete variable domain is EADIYQTPRYLVIGTGKKITLECSQTMGHDKMYWYQQDPGMELHLIHYSYGVNSTEKGDLSSESTVSRIRTEHFPLTLESARPSHTSQYLCASSPLGGGGDSPLHFGNGTRLTVT.

CDR3 amino acids: CASTSPRGGVEETQYF. The CDR3, as DNA: TGTGCCAGTACCTCCCCACGCGGGGGGGTCGAAGAGACCCAGTACTTC. This sequence joins TRBV19 and TRBJ2-5; 9 bases fit TRBD2. The CDR3 totals 16 residues. With V trimmed by 7 bases and J by 3 bases, 12 bases remained unmatched. Germline values: CDR1 LNHDA, CDR2 SQIVND (reference sequence).

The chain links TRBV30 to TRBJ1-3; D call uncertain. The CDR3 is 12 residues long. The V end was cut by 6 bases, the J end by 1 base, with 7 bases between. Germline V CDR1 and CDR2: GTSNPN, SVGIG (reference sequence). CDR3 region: CACGGSGNTIYF. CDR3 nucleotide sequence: TGTGCCTGCGGAGGATCTGGAAACACCATATATTTT.

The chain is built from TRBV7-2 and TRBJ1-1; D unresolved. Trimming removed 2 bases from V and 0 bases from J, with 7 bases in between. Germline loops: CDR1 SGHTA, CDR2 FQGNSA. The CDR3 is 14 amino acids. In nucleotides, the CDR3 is TGTGCCAGCAGCTTATGGGGTTTGAACACTGAAGCTTTCTTT. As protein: CASSLWGLNTEAFF.

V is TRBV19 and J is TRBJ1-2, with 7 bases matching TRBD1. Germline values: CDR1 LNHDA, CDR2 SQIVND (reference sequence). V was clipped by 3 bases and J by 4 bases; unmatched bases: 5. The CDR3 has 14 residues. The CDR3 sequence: CASSMGDRSYGYTF. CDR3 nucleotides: TGTGCCAGTAGTATGGGGGACAGAAGCTATGGCTACACCTTC.

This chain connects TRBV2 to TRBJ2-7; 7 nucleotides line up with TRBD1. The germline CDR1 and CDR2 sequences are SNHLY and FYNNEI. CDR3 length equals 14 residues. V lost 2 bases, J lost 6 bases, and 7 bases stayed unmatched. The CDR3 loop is CASSERTGGSEQYF. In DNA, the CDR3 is TGTGCCAGCAGTGAACGGACAGGAGGAAGCGAGCAGTACTTC.

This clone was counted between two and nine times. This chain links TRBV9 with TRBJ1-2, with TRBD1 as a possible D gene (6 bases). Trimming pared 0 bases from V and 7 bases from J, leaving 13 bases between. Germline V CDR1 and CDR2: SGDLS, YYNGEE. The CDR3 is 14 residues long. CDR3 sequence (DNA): TGTGCCAGCAGCGTAGGACAGGTCGCCTCTGGCTACACCTTC. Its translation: CASSVGQVASGYTF.

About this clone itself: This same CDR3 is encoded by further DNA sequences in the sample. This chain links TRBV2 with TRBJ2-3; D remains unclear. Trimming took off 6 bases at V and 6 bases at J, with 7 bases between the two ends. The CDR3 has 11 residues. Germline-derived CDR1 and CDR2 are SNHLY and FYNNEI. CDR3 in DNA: TGTGCCAGCAGCGTGTTGGATACGCAGTATTTT. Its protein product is CASSVLDTQYF.

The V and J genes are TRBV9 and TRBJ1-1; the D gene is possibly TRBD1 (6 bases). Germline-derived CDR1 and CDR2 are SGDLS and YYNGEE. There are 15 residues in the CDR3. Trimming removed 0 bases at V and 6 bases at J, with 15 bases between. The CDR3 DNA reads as TGTGCCAGCAGCGTAGGGGACACGGGGACCGCTGAAGCTTTCTTT. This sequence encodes CASSVGDTGTAEAFF. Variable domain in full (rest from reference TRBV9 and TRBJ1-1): DSGVTQTPKHLITATGQRVTLRCSPRSGDLSVYWYQQSLDQGLQFLIQYYNGEERAKGNILERFSAQQFPDLHSELNLSSLELGDSALYFCASSVGDTGTAEAFFGQGTRLTVV.

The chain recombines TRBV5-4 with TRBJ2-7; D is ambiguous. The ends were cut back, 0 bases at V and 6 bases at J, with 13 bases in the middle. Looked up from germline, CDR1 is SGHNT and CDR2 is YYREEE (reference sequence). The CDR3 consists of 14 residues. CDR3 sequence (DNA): TGTGCCAGCAGCTTGGGACTCGGCCTCTCCGAGCAGTACTTC. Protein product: CASSLGLGLSEQYF.

The CDR3: CASSHPGLGASGELFF. The CDR3 region has the DNA TGCGCCAGCAGCCATCCCGGACTAGGGGCGAGCGGGGAGCTGTTTTTT. This rearrangement joins TRBV4-3 to TRBJ2-2; TRBD2 matches at 7 bases. V was pared by 3 bases and J by 7 bases, with 11 bases of the junction left unmatched. CDR3 length: 16 residues. Germline loops: CDR1 LGHNA, CDR2 YSLEER.

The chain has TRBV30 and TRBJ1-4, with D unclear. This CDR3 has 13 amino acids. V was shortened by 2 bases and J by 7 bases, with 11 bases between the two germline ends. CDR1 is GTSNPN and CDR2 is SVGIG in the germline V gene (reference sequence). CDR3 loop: CAWSRGGFEKLFF. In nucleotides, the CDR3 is TGTGCCTGGAGTCGGGGAGGTTTTGAAAAACTGTTTTTT.

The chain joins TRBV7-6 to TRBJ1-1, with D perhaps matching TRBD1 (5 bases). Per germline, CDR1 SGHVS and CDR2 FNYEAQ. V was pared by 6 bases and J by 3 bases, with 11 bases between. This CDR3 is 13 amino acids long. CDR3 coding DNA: TGTGCCAGCAGGCAGGGATGGGACACTGAAGCTTTCTTT. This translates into CASRQGWDTEAFF.

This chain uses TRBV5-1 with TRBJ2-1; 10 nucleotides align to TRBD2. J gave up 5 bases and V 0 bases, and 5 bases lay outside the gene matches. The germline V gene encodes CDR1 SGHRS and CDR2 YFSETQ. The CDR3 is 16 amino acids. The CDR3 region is CASSLGATSGNNEQFF. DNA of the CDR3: TGCGCCAGCAGCTTGGGGGCCACTAGCGGGAACAATGAGCAGTTCTTC. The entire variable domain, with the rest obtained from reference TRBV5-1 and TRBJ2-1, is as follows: KAGVTQTPRYLIKTRGQQVTLSCSPISGHRSVSWYQQTPGQGLQFLFEYFSETQRNKGNFPGRFSGRQFSNSRSEMNVSTLELGDSALYLCASSLGATSGNNEQFFGPGTRLTVL.

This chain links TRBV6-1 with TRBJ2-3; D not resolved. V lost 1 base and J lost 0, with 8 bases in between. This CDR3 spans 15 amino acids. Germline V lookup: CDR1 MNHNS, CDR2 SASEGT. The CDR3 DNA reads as TGTGCCAGCAGTGAAGGGCCAACTAGCACAGATACGCAGTATTTT. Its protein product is CASSEGPTSTDTQYF.

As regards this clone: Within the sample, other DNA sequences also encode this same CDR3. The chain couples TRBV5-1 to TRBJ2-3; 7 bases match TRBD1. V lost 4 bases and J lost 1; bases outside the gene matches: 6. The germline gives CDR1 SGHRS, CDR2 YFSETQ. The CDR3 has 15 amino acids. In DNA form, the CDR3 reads TGCGCCAGCAGCCCGGTAGGGGGCCGCACAGATACGCAGTATTTT. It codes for CASSPVGGRTDTQYF.

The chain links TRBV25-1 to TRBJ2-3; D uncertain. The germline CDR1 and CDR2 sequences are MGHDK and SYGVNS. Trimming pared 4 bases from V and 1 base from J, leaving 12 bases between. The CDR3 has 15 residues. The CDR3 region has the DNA TGTGCCAGCAGTGGTTCTCGGGTGGGCACAGATACGCAGTATTTT. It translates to CASSGSRVGTDTQYF. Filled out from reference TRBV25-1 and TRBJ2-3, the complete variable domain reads EADIYQTPRYLVIGTGKKITLECSQTMGHDKMYWYQQDPGMELHLIHYSYGVNSTEKGDLSSESTVSRIRTEHFPLTLESARPSHTSQYLCASSGSRVGTDTQYFGPGTRLTVL.

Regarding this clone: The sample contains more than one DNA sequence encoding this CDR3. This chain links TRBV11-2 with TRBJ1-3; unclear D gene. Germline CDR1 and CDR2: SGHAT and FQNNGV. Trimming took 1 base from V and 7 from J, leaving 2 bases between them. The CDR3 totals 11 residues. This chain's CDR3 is CASSLGNTIYF. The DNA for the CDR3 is TGTGCCAGCAGCTTAGGGAACACCATATATTTT.

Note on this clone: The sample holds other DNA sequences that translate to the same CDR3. The CDR3 DNA reads TGTGCCAGCAGCTTACTGTTAGGAGATACGCAGTATTTT. Translation: CASSLLLGDTQYF. This sequence joins TRBV7-9 and TRBJ2-3; D is uncertain. CDR1 SEHNR and CDR2 FQNEAQ come from the germline V gene (reference sequence). Trimming took 2 bases from V and 5 from J, leaving 8 bases between them. The CDR3 extends over 13 amino acids.

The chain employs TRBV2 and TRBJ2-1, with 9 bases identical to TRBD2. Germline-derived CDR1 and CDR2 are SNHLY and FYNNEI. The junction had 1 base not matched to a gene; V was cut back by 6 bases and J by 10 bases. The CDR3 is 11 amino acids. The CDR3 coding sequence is TGTGCCAGCAGAGGACTAGCGGAGCAGTTCTTC. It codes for CASRGLAEQFF.